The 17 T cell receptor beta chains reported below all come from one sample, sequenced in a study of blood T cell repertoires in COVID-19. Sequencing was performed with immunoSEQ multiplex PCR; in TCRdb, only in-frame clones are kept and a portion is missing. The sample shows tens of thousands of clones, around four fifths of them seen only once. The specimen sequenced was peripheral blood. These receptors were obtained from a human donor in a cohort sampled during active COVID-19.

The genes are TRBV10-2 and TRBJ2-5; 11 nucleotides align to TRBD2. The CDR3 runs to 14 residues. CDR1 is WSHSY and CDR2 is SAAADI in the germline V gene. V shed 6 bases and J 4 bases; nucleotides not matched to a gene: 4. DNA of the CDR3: TGCGCCAGCAGGTTAGCGGGGGGGCGAGAGACCCAGTACTTC. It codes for CASRLAGGRETQYF.

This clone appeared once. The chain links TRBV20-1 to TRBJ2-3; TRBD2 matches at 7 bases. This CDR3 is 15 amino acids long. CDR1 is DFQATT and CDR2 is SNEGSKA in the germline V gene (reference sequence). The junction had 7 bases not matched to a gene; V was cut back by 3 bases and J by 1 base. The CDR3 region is CSASWGGGGTDTQYF. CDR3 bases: TGCAGTGCTAGTTGGGGCGGGGGAGGCACAGATACGCAGTATTTT.

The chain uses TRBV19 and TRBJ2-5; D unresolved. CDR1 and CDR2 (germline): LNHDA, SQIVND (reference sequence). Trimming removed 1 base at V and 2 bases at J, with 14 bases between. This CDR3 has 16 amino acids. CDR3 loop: CASSIAAWADQETQYF. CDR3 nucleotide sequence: TGTGCCAGTAGTATAGCGGCGTGGGCAGATCAAGAGACCCAGTACTTC.

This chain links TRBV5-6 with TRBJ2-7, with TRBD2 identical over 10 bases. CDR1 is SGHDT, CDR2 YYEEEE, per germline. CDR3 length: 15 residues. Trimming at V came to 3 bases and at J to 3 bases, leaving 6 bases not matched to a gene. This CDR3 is CASSSLAGGSYEQYF. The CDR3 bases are TGTGCCAGCAGCTCGTTAGCGGGGGGAAGCTACGAGCAGTACTTC.

DNA for the CDR3: TGCAGCGCCGGGACAACGTCTGGGGCCAACGTCCTGACTTTC. Its protein is CSAGTTSGANVLTF. The rearrangement uses TRBV29-1 and TRBJ2-6; possible D gene TRBD1, 6 bases. V lost 7 bases and J 1 base, leaving 11 bases between the germline ends. From germline, CDR1 is SQVTM and CDR2 ANQGSEA. The length of the CDR3 is 14 residues.

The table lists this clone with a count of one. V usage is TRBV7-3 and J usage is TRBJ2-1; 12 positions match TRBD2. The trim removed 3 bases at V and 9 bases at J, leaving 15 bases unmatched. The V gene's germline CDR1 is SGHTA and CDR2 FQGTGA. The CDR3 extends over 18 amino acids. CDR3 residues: CASSLRAPLAGGPGEQFF. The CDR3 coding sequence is TGTGCCAGCAGCTTGAGGGCCCCCCTAGCGGGGGGGCCGGGTGAGCAGTTCTTC.

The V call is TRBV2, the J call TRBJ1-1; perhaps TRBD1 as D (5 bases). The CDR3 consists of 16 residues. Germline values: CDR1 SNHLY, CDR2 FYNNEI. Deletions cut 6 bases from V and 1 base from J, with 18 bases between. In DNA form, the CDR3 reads TGTGCCAGCAGCCACGGGGTGGGGCGGGGGAACACTGAAGCTTTCTTT. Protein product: CASSHGVGRGNTEAFF.

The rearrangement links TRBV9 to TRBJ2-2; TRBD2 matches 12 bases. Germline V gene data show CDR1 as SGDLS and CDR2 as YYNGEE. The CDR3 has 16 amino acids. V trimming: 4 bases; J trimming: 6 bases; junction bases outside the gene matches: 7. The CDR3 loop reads CASSLLAGGGPGELFF. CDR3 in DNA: TGTGCCAGCAGCCTACTAGCGGGGGGCGGTCCCGGGGAGCTGTTTTTT. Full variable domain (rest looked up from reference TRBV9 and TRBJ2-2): DSGVTQTPKHLITATGQRVTLRCSPRSGDLSVYWYQQSLDQGLQFLIQYYNGEERAKGNILERFSAQQFPDLHSELNLSSLELGDSALYFCASSLLAGGGPGELFFGEGSRLTVL.

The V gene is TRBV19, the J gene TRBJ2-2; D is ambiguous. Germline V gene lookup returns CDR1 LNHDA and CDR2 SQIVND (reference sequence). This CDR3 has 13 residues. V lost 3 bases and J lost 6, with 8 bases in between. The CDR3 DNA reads TGTGCCAGTAGTATCGAGATACCCGGGGAGCTGTTTTTT. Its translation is CASSIEIPGELFF.

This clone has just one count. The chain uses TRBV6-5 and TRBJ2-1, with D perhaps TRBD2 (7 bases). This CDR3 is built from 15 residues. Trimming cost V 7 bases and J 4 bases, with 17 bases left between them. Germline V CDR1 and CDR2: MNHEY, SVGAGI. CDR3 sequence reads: CASNPGGPYYNEQFF. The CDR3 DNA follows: TGTGCCAGCAACCCCGGGGGGCCCTATTACAATGAGCAGTTCTTC.

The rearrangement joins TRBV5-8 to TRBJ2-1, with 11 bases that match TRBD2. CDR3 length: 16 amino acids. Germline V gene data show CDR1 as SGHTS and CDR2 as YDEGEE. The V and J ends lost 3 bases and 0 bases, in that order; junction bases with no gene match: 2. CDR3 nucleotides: TGTGCCAGCAGCTCACTAGCGGGGGCCTCCTACAATGAGCAGTTCTTC. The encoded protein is CASSSLAGASYNEQFF. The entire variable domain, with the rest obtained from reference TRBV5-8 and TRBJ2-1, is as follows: EAGVTQSPTHLIKTRGQQATLRCSPISGHTSVYWYQQALGLGLQFLLWYDEGEERNRGNFPPRFSGRQFPNYSSELNVNALELEDSALYLCASSSLAGASYNEQFFGPGTRLTVL.

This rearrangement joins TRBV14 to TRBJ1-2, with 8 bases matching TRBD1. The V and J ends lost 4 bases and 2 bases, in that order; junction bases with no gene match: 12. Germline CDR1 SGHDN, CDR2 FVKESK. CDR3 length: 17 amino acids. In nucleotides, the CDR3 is TGTGCCAGCAGCCCACACAGGGGGGGTATCTTAAACTATGGCTACACCTTC. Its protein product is CASSPHRGGILNYGYTF.

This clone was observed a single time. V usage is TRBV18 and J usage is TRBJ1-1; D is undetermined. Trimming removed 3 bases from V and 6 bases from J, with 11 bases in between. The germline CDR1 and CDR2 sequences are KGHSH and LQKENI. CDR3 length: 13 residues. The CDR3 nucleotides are TGTGCCAGCTCACCGCTGGAGCGAGCTGAAGCTTTCTTT. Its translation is CASSPLERAEAFF.

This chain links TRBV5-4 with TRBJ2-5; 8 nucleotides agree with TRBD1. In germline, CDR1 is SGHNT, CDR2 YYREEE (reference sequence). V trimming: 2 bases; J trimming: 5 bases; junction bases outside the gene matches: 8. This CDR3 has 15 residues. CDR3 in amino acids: CASSFGDRGRETQYF. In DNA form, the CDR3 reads TGTGCCAGCAGCTTCGGAGACAGGGGTCGGGAGACCCAGTACTTC.

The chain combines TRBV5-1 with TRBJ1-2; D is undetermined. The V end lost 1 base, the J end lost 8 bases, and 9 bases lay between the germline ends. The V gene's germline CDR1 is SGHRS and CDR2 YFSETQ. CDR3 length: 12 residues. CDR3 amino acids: CASSLTGLGYTF. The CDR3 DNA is TGCGCCAGCAGCTTGACCGGGTTGGGCTACACCTTC.

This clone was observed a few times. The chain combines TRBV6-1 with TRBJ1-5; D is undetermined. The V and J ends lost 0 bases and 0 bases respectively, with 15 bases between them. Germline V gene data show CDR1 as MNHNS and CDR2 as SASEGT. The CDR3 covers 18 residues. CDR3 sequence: CASSEAKDGGYSNQPQHF. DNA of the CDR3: TGTGCCAGCAGTGAAGCTAAGGATGGAGGGTATAGCAATCAGCCCCAGCATTTT.

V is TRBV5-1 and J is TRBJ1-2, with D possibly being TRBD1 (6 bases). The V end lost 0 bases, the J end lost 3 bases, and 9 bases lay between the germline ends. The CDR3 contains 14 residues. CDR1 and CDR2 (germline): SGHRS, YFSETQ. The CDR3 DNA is TGCGCCAGCAGCTTGGCGGACAGCTACTATGGCTACACCTTC. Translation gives CASSLADSYYGYTF.